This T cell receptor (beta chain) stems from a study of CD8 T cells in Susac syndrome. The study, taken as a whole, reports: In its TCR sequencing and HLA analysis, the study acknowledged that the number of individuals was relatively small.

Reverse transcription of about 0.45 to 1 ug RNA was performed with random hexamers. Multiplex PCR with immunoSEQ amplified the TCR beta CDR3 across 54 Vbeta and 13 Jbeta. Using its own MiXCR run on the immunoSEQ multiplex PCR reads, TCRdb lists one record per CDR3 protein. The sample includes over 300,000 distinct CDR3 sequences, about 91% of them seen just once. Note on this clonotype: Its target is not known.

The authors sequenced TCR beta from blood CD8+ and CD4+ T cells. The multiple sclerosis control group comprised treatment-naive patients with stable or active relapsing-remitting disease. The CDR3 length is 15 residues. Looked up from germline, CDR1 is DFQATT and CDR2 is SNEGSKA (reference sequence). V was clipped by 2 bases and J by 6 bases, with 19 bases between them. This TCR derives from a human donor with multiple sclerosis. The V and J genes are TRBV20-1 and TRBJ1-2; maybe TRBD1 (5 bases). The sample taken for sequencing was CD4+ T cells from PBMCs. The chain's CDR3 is CSARSGGAILDGYTF. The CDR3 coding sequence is TGCAGTGCTAGATCGGGAGGGGCTATATTGGATGGCTACACCTTC.